These 5 T cell receptor beta chains were all obtained from the same sample, sequenced in a study of blood T cells in healthy people across ages. A second 7 to 11 cycle PCR used barcoded and J-beta primers. TCRdb reanalysed the 5' RACE reads using MiXCR and keeps one entry per CDR3 protein. The sample consists of 800,000 to 950,000 distinct CDR3 sequences, 29% of them appearing once. The same sample was also studied in work on T cells of mothers and their children.

Source material: blood. The receptors originated from a middle-aged woman in good health.

This clonotype was seen repeatedly, ten times or more. The chain carries TRBV20-1 and TRBJ1-2; maybe TRBD1 (5 bases). This CDR3 has 14 residues. V gave up 2 bases and J gave up 12 bases, with 22 bases separating them. CDR1 is DFQATT, CDR2 SNEGSKA, per germline (reference sequence). This CDR3 reads CSARSRGAGRFDTF. As DNA, the CDR3 is TGCAGTGCTAGATCACGAGGGGCAGGGCGGTTTGACACCTTC.

This clonotype showed up just a few times. This sequence joins TRBV10-3 and TRBJ2-3, with D possibly being TRBD2 (6 bases). From germline, CDR1 is ENHRY and CDR2 SYGVKD. The CDR3 contains 16 residues. The ends were cut back, 3 bases at V and 1 base at J, with 14 bases in the middle. The CDR3 protein is CAISERVASGTDTQYF. In DNA, the CDR3 is TGTGCCATCAGTGAAAGGGTGGCTAGCGGCACAGATACGCAGTATTTT.

This clonotype was seen ten or more times. The V and J genes are TRBV4-1 and TRBJ2-7; the D is unclear. The length of the CDR3 is 13 residues. Trimming removed 2 bases at V and 2 bases at J, with 7 bases between. Germline CDR1 MGHRA, CDR2 YSYEKL. In nucleotides, the CDR3 is TGCGCCAGCAGCCAATTCGCCGCCTACGAGCAGTACTTC. It is translated as CASSQFAAYEQYF.

The rearrangement uses TRBV9 and TRBJ2-3; D gene ambiguous. CDR1 is SGDLS, CDR2 YYNGEE, per germline. The CDR3 loop spans 13 amino acids. The ends were cut back, 5 bases at V and 2 bases at J, with 9 bases in the middle. CDR3 amino acids: CASSADVTDTQYF. CDR3 DNA sequence: TGTGCCAGCAGTGCGGACGTCACAGATACGCAGTATTTT.

The J gene is TRBJ2-1, the V gene TRBV19; 7 nucleotides match TRBD1. The CDR3 contains 13 residues. Germline V gene sequence: CDR1 LNHDA, CDR2 SQIVND (reference sequence). V lost 10 bases, J lost 6 bases, and 9 bases stayed unmatched. CDR3 sequence reads: CATRTGLGNEQFF. Here the CDR3 DNA reads TGTGCCACTAGGACAGGTCTCGGCAATGAGCAGTTCTTC.